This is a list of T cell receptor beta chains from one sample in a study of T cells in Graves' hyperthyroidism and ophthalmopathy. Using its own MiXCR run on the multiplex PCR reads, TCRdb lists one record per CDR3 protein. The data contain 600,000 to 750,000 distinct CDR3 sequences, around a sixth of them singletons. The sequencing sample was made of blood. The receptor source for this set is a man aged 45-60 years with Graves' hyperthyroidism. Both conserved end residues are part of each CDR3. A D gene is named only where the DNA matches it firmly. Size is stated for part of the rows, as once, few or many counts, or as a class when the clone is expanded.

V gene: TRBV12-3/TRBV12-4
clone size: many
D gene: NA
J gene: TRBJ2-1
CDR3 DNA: TGTGCCAGCAGGGGGGGAGGATCAGCGTCCTACAATGAGCAGTTCTTC
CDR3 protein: CASRGGGSASYNEQFF

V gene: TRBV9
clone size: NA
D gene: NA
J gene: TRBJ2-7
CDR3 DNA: TGTGCCAGCAGCCCCCAACCGGCGGACAGTAAGCAGTACTTC
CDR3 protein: CASSPQPADSKQYF

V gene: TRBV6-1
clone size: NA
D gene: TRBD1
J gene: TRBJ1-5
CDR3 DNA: TGTGCCAGCAGTGAATATCGGACAGGGGCCCAAAGGCCCCAGCATTTT
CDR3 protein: CASSEYRTGAQRPQHF

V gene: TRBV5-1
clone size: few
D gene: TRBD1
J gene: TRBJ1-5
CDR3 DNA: TGCGCCAGCAGCCAGACAGGGGGTAGCAATCAGCCCCAGCATTTT
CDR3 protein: CASSQTGGSNQPQHF

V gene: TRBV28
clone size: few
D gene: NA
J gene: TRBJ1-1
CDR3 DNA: TGTGCCAGCAGTCCCCTCCGGCCTGACAACCGGAGGGACACTGAAGCTTTCTTT
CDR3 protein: CASSPLRPDNRRDTEAFF

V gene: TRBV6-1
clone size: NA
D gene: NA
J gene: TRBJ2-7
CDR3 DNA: TGTGCCAGCAGCCACCCAGGAGGAGGGGACCGGGAAGAGCAGTACTTC
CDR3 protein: CASSHPGGGDREEQYF

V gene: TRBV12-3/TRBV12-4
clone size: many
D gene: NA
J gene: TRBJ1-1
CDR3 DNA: TGTGCCAGCAGTTTCTGGGCAGCGAACACTGAAGCTTTCTTT
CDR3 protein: CASSFWAANTEAFF

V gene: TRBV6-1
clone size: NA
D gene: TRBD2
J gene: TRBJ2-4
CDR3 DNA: TGTGCCAGCAGACATACTAGCGGGCCAGCCAAAAACATTCAGTACTTC
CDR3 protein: CASRHTSGPAKNIQYF

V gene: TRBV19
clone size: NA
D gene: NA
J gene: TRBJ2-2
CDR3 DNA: TGTGCCAGTAGTATAGAGAGGCAGAAGGTGAACACCGGGGAGCTGTTTTTT
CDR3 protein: CASSIERQKVNTGELFF

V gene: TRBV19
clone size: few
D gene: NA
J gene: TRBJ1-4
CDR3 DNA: TGTGCCAGTAGTATAGGGAACATGAATGAAAAACTGTTTTTT
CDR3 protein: CASSIGNMNEKLFF

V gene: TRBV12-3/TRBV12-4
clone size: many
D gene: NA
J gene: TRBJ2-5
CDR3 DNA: TGTGCCAGCCGGGACCTGGGGGAAGAGACCCAGTACTTC
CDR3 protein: CASRDLGEETQYF

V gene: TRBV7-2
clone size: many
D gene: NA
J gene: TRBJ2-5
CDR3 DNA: TGTGCCAGCAGCTTAGGGGACGAGACCCAGTACTTC
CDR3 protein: CASSLGDETQYF

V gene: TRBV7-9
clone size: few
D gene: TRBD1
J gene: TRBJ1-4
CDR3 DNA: TGTGCCAGCAGCTTATCTACAGGGGGTACGACTAATGAAAAACTGTTTTTT
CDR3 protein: CASSLSTGGTTNEKLFF

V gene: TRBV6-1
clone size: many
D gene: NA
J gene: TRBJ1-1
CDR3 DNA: TGTGCCAGCAGTTATCGGGGGGCGCCTGGTGAAGCTTTCTTT
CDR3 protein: CASSYRGAPGEAFF

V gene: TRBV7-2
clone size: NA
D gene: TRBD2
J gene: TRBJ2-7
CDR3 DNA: TGTGCCAGCAGTCGGACTAGCGGGCCCACCTACGAGCAGTACTTC
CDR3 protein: CASSRTSGPTYEQYF

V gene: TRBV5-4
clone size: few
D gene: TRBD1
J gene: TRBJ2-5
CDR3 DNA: TGTGCTAGCAGCCAAGGACAGGGGATAAACCAAGAGACCCAGTACTTC
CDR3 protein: CASSQGQGINQETQYF

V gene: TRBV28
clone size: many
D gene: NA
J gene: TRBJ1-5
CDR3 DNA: TGTGCCAGCAGCGGCTGGAGCAATCAGCCCCAGCATTTT
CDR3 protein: CASSGWSNQPQHF

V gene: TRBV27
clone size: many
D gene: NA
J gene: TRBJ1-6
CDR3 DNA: TGTGCCAGCAGCGCGTGGGGCCCCTATAATTCACCCCTCCACTTT
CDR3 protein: CASSAWGPYNSPLHF

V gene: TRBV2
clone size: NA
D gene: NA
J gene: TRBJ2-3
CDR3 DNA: TGTGCCAGCTCACCAGGGCTTGGGGAGAGGACGCAGTATTTT
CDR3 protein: CASSPGLGERTQYF

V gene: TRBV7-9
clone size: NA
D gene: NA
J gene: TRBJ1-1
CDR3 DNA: TGTGCCAGCAGCTTTCTGACAGAGGTTGTGGCTTTCTTT
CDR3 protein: CASSFLTEVVAFF

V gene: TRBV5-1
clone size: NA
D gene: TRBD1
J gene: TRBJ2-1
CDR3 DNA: TGCGCCAGCAGCTTCCGAGGGACAGCGGACAATGAGCAGTTCTTC
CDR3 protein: CASSFRGTADNEQFF

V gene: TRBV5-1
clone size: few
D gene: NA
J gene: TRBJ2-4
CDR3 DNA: TGCGCCAGCAGCTTGGGGGGAGGACAGCCCGAAAAAAAAACCAAAAACATTCAGTACTTC
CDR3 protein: CASSLGGGQPEKKTKNIQYF

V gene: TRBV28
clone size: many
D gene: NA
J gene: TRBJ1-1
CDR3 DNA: TGTGCCAGCAGTCGGGACGGAAGTGCTGCTGAAGCTTTCTTT
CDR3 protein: CASSRDGSAAEAFF

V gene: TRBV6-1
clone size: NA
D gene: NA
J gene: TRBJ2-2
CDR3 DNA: TGTGCCAGCACCCCGAGATCGGGACACATCACCGGGGAGCTGTTTTTT
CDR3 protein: CASTPRSGHITGELFF

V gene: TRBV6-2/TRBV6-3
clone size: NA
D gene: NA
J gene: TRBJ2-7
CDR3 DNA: TGTGCCAGCAGTAGTCGACTAGTTCGGTCCTACGAGCAGTACTTC
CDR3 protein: CASSSRLVRSYEQYF

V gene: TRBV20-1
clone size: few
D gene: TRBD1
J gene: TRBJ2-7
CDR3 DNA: TGCAGTGCTCTGACAGGGGGCTGGTACGAGCAGTACTTC
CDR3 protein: CSALTGGWYEQYF